This T cell receptor beta chain was captured by sequencing in a study of cytomegalovirus exposure and HLA in healthy donors. Primers for the PCR totalled 60 Vbeta and 13 Jbeta. Measured with immunoSEQ multiplex PCR; TCRdb has only the in-frame clones, and not every one. The sample holds approximately 220,000 clones, approximately 88% seen once. This clone has just one count. Its antigen is not known. Study-wide points: Near-uniform donor sequencing depth was presumed by presence/absence analyses. Later, an analysis found that common viral pathogens appeared to be linked with several of the most significant clusters. The CMV antigen specificity of a few CMV-associated chains was confirmed through in vitro analysis.

V trimming: 0 bases; J trimming: 7 bases; junction bases outside the gene matches: 9. Germline loops: CDR1 MNHEY, CDR2 SMNVEV (reference sequence). CDR3 length: 17 residues. This clonotype was sampled from a boy between 2 and 10 years old in good health and CMV-seronegative. The source material was PBMCs. The V gene is TRBV27, the J gene TRBJ2-1; 10 bases agree with TRBD2. CDR3 coding DNA: TGTGCCAGCAGTTTATCGGTAGCGGGGGGCCAGTTGAATGAGCAGTTCTTC. Its protein is CASSLSVAGGQLNEQFF.